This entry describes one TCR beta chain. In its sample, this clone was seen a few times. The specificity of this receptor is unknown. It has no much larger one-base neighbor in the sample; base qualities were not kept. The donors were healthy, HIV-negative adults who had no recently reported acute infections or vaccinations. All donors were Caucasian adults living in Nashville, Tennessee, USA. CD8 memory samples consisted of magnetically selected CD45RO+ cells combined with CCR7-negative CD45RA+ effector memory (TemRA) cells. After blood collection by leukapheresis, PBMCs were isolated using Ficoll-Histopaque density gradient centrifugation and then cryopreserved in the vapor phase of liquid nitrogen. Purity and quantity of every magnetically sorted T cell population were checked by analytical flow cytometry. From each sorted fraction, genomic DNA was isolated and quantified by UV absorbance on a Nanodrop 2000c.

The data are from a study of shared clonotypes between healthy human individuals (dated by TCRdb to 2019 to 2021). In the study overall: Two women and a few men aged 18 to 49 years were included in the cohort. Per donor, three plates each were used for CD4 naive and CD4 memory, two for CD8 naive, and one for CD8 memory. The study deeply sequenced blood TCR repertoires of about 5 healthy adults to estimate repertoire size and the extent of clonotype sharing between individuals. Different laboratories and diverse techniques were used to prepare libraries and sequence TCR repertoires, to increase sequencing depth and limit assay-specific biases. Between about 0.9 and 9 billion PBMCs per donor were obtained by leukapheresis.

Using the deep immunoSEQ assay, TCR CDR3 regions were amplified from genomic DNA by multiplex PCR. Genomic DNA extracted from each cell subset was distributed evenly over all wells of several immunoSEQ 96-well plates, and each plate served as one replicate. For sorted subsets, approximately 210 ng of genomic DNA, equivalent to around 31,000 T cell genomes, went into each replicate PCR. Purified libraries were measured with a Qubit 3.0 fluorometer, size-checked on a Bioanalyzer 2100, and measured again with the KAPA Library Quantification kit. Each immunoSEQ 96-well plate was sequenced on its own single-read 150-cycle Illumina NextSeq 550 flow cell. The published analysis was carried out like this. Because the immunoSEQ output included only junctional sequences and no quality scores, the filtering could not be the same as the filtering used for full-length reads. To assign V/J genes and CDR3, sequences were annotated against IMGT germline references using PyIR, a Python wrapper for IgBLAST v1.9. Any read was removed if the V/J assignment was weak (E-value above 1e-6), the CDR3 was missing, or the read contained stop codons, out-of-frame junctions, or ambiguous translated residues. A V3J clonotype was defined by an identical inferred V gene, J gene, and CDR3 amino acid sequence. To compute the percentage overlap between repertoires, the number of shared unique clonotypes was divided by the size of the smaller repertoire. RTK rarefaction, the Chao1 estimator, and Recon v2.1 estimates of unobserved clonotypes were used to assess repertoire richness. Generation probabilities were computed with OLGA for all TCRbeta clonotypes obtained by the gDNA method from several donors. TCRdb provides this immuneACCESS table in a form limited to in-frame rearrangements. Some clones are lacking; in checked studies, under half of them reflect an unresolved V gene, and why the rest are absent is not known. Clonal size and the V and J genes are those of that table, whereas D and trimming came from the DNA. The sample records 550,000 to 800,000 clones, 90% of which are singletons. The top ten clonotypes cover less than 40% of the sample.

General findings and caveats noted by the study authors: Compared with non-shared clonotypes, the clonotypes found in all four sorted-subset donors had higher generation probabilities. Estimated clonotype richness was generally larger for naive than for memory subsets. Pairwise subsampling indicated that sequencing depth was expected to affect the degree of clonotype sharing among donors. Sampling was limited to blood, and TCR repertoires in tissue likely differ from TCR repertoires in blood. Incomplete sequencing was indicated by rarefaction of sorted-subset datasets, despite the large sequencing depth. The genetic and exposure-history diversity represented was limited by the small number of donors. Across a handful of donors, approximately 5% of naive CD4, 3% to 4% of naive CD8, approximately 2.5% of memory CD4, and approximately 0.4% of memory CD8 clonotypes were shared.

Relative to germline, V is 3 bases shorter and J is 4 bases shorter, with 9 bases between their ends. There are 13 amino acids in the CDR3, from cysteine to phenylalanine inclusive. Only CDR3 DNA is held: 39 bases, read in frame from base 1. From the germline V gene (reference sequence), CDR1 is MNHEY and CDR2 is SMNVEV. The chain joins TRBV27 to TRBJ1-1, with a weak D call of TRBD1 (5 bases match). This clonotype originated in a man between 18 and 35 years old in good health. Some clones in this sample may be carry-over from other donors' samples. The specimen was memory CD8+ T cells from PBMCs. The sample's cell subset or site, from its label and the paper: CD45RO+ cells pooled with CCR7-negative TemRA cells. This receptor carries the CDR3 CASSFRGSTEAFF. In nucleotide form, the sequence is TGTGCCAGCAGTTTCCGGGGGTCCACTGAAGCTTTCTTT.